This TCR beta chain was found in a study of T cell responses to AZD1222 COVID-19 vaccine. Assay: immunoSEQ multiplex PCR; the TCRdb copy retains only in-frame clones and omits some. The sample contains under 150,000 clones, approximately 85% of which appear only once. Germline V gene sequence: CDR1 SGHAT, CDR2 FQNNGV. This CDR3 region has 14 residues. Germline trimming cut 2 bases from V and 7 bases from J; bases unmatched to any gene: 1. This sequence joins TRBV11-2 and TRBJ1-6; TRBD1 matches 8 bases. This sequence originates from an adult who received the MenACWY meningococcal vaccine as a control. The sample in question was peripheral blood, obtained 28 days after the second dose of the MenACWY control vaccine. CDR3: CASSLRDRNSPLHF. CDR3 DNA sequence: TGTGCCAGCAGCTTACGGGACAGGAATTCACCCCTCCACTTT.